Below, 22 T cell receptor beta chains from the same sample are listed, as sequenced in a study of blood T cell repertoires in COVID-19 (dated by TCRdb to about 2020). Library preparation used the immunoSEQ multiplex PCR assay. Entries here come from immuneACCESS through TCRdb and include only in-frame sequences with V and J called. Some clones fail to appear in such tables; in the studies checked, an unresolved V gene covers under half of the shortfall, and the cause of the remainder is unknown. The sample includes roughly 200,000 clones, with 65% to 85% observed a single time. The leading ten clones occupy 4.4% of the sample. The sequencing sample was made of peripheral blood. The receptors shown here come from a man aged 50 to 59 with active or convalescent COVID-19.

The chain couples TRBV19 to TRBJ1-1; no definite D call. The length of the CDR3 is 15 residues. With 3 bases removed from V and 5 bases from J, the gap between germline ends came to 16 bases. CDR1 is LNHDA, CDR2 SQIVND, per germline (reference sequence). CDR3: CASSIRPPLETEAFF. In nucleotides, the CDR3 is TGTGCCAGTAGTATCCGTCCGCCCCTTGAGACTGAAGCTTTCTTT.

The rearrangement joins TRBV7-2 to TRBJ2-1; 10 nucleotides agree with TRBD2. CDR1 is SGHTA, CDR2 FQGNSA, per germline. This CDR3 is built from 16 residues. Trimming took 5 bases from V and 8 from J; bases not matched to a gene: 12. This chain's CDR3 is CASSPALSGGADEQFF. Here the CDR3 DNA reads TGTGCCAGCAGCCCCGCCTTGAGCGGGGGGGCCGATGAGCAGTTCTTC. The full variable domain, rest sourced from reference TRBV7-2 and TRBJ2-1, is GAGVSQSPSNKVTEKGKDVELRCDPISGHTALYWYRQSLGQGLEFLIYFQGNSAPDKSGLPSDRFSAERTGGSVSTLTIQRTQQEDSAVYLCASSPALSGGADEQFFGPGTRLTVL.

The chain has TRBV5-1 and TRBJ2-5, with TRBD2 identical over 9 bases. The length of the CDR3 is 16 residues. J lost 1 base, V lost 3 bases, and 7 bases had no gene match. Germline V CDR1 and CDR2: SGHRS, YFSETQ. The CDR3 region is CASSSGLASSQETQYF. CDR3 DNA: TGCGCCAGCAGCTCCGGACTAGCGTCTTCCCAAGAGACCCAGTACTTC.

The chain employs TRBV2 and TRBJ1-1; TRBD1 is a possible D gene (5 bases). The ends were cut back, 5 bases at V and 1 base at J, with 11 bases in the middle. This CDR3 is built from 14 residues. The germline V gene encodes CDR1 SNHLY and CDR2 FYNNEI. The CDR3 region has the DNA TGTGCCAGCAGTATAGAGCAGGGGAACACTGAAGCTTTCTTT. Amino acids: CASSIEQGNTEAFF.

The rearrangement joins TRBV12-5 to TRBJ2-7, with a possible D match to TRBD1 (5 bases). Germline lookup yields CDR1 LGHNT and CDR2 FRNRAP. V lost 2 bases to trimming and J lost 5 bases, with 13 bases between them. This CDR3 region has 14 residues. DNA for the CDR3: TGTGCTAGTGGTTTGCAGGGAAGTTACGACGAGCAGTACTTC. Its protein product is CASGLQGSYDEQYF.

The rearrangement uses TRBV5-6 and TRBJ2-3; TRBD2 might be the D (5 bases). The CDR3 has 13 amino acids. The V gene's germline CDR1 is SGHDT and CDR2 YYEEEE. The V end was cut by 4 bases, the J end by 5 bases, with 11 bases between. CDR3 nucleotide sequence: TGTGCCAGCAGCGGCGGCCGGGGAGATACGCAGTATTTT. Translation gives CASSGGRGDTQYF.

This clone was seen a handful of times. The chain links TRBV7-9 to TRBJ2-2, with TRBD1 as a possible D gene (5 bases). The CDR3 runs 15 residues. V lost 1 base to trimming and J lost 1 base, with 7 bases between them. Germline CDR1 reads SEHNR; CDR2 reads FQNEAQ (reference sequence). This CDR3 is CASSLGDRNTGELFF. The CDR3 DNA sequence: TGTGCCAGCAGCTTAGGAGACAGGAACACCGGGGAGCTGTTTTTT.

This clone occurred once. The J gene is TRBJ1-6, the V gene TRBV19; TRBD1 agrees at 7 bases. Trimming took 6 bases from V and 6 from J; bases not matched to a gene: 8. The CDR3 is 15 residues long. Germline V gene lookup returns CDR1 LNHDA and CDR2 SQIVND (reference sequence). The CDR3 protein is CASSPGTEFNSPLHF. CDR3 in DNA: TGTGCCAGTAGCCCCGGGACAGAATTTAATTCACCCCTCCACTTT.

The chain uses TRBV7-8 and TRBJ2-1; 9 bases agree with TRBD2. V was clipped by 4 bases and J by 0 bases; unmatched bases: 10. Per the germline V gene, CDR1 is SGHVS and CDR2 is FQNEAQ. There are 18 residues in the CDR3. CDR3 region: CASSSSLRLAASYNEQFF. CDR3 DNA sequence: TGTGCCAGCAGCTCATCTCTTCGACTAGCGGCCTCCTACAATGAGCAGTTCTTC.

The V call is TRBV24-1, the J call TRBJ2-3; 9 nucleotides align to TRBD2. The length of the CDR3 is 16 residues. The germline V gene encodes CDR1 KGHDR and CDR2 SFDVKD. After removal of 5 bases from V and 3 bases from J, the junction contained 8 bases not matched to a gene. The CDR3 protein is CATSGWRGGRTDTQYF. CDR3 bases: TGTGCCACCAGTGGCTGGCGGGGGGGACGGACAGATACGCAGTATTTT.

The V call is TRBV5-1, the J call TRBJ2-1; 8 bases are a match to TRBD2. The CDR3 is 17 amino acids. CDR1 and CDR2 (germline): SGHRS, YFSETQ. After removal of 5 bases from V and 1 base from J, the junction contained 11 bases not matched to a gene. The CDR3 sequence: CASSSSQGLGSYNEQFF. The CDR3 DNA is TGCGCCAGCAGTTCCTCGCAGGGACTAGGATCCTACAATGAGCAGTTCTTC.

The rearrangement joins TRBV14 to TRBJ1-2; the match to TRBD1 covers 7 bases. The V segment lost 5 bases and the J segment 0 bases; nucleotides outside the gene matches: 6. This CDR3 is built from 15 residues. Germline CDR1 SGHDN, CDR2 FVKESK. DNA for the CDR3: TGTGCCAGCAGCGTCAGACAGGGATCTAACTATGGCTACACCTTC. This encodes CASSVRQGSNYGYTF.

This chain joins TRBV20-1 and TRBJ2-3, with 11 nucleotides matching TRBD1. The CDR3 runs 15 residues. Trimming cost V 3 bases and J 4 bases; bases outside gene matches: 6. Looked up from germline, CDR1 is DFQATT and CDR2 is SNEGSKA (reference sequence). As DNA, the CDR3 is TGCAGTGCTAGTGGGACAGGGGGTAGGGCAGATACGCAGTATTTT. Translation gives CSASGTGGRADTQYF.

The chain is built from TRBV24-1 and TRBJ1-5; the D gene is possibly TRBD1 (5 bases). Between the trimmed V and J ends, which lost 9 bases and 3 bases, there was a span of 14 bases. CDR1 is KGHDR and CDR2 is SFDVKD in the germline V gene. The CDR3 has 14 residues. CDR3 coding DNA: TGTGCCACCCAGGGAGGGGATTTCAATCAGCCCCAGCATTTT. Its protein is CATQGGDFNQPQHF.

The chain combines TRBV5-4 with TRBJ1-2, with TRBD1 as a possible D gene (6 bases). Germline assignment: CDR1 SGHNT and CDR2 YYREEE (reference sequence). This CDR3 contains 14 residues. V gave up 0 bases and J gave up 2 bases, with 8 bases separating them. CDR3 coding DNA: TGTGCCAGCAGCTTGGCAGGGGTGAACTATGGCTACACCTTC. This encodes CASSLAGVNYGYTF.

The J gene is TRBJ2-1, the V gene TRBV29-1; 9 bases agree with TRBD2. The germline CDR1 and CDR2 sequences are SQVTM and ANQGSEA. J was trimmed by 7 bases and V by 6 bases; bases with no gene match: 7. The CDR3 runs 13 residues. The CDR3 loop reads CSVGTSRDNEQFF. In DNA form, the CDR3 reads TGCAGCGTGGGGACTAGCAGGGATAATGAGCAGTTCTTC.

V usage is TRBV10-3 and J usage is TRBJ2-7; D possibly corresponds to TRBD1 (5 bases). The V and J ends lost 6 bases and 1 base respectively, with 13 bases between them. Germline V gives CDR1 ENHRY, CDR2 SYGVKD. The CDR3 extends over 14 amino acids. Here the CDR3 reads CAIRTDRTSYEQYF. In DNA form, the CDR3 reads TGTGCCATCAGGACAGACCGGACGTCCTACGAGCAGTACTTC.

The CDR3 sequence is CASSRGDGNTEAFF. CDR3 nucleotides: TGTGCCAGCTCACGGGGGGACGGGAACACTGAAGCTTTCTTT. The rearrangement uses TRBV18 and TRBJ1-1; a weak D match, TRBD1 (5 bases). Trimming left V 4 bases short and J 1 base short, with 10 bases between. Germline CDR1 is KGHSH and CDR2 is LQKENI. CDR3 size: 14 residues.

CDR3 DNA: TGTGCCAGCAGCAGGCGACAGGATAATTCACCCCTCCACTTT. It specifies CASSRRQDNSPLHF. The chain couples TRBV5-4 to TRBJ1-6; a weak D match, TRBD1 (6 bases). Per germline, CDR1 SGHNT and CDR2 YYREEE (reference sequence). The CDR3 runs 14 residues. V was clipped by 4 bases and J by 5 bases, with 10 bases between them. Complete variable domain (other parts from reference TRBV5-4 and TRBJ1-6): ETGVTQSPTHLIKTRGQQVTLRCSSQSGHNTVSWYQQALGQGPQFIFQYYREEENGRGNFPPRFSGLQFPNYSSELNVNALELDDSALYLCASSRRQDNSPLHFGNGTRLTVT.

The chain couples TRBV27 to TRBJ1-2, with 9 bases aligning to TRBD1. V shed 5 bases and J 4 bases; nucleotides not matched to a gene: 11. This CDR3 is 16 amino acids long. Germline values: CDR1 MNHEY, CDR2 SMNVEV (reference sequence). The CDR3 DNA follows: TGTGCCAGCAGTCGAGGAACAGGGGGCGCGAGCTATGGCTACACCTTC. This gives the protein CASSRGTGGASYGYTF.

This clone was seen more than once but under ten times. The rearrangement links TRBV19 to TRBJ2-1, with TRBD1 matching over 8 bases. The V and J ends lost 5 bases and 7 bases, in that order; junction bases with no gene match: 10. CDR3 length equals 15 residues. Germline V lookup: CDR1 LNHDA, CDR2 SQIVND (reference sequence). The CDR3 is CASSPRQGPSNEQFF. CDR3 in DNA: TGTGCCAGTAGTCCGCGACAGGGGCCGTCAAATGAGCAGTTCTTC. The variable domain in full, completed from reference TRBV19 and TRBJ2-1, reads DGGITQSPKYLFRKEGQNVTLSCEQNLNHDAMYWYRQDPGQGLRLIYYSQIVNDFQKGDIAEGYSVSREKKESFPLTVTSAQKNPTAFYLCASSPRQGPSNEQFFGPGTRLTVL.

The V and J genes are TRBV14 and TRBJ2-7; 9 bases are a match to TRBD1. CDR3 length equals 15 residues. Germline V CDR1 and CDR2: SGHDN, FVKESK. V lost 4 bases and J lost 3; bases outside the gene matches: 7. The CDR3 reads CASSRTGTGIYEQYF. The CDR3 DNA sequence: TGTGCCAGCAGCCGCACCGGGACAGGGATCTACGAGCAGTACTTC.